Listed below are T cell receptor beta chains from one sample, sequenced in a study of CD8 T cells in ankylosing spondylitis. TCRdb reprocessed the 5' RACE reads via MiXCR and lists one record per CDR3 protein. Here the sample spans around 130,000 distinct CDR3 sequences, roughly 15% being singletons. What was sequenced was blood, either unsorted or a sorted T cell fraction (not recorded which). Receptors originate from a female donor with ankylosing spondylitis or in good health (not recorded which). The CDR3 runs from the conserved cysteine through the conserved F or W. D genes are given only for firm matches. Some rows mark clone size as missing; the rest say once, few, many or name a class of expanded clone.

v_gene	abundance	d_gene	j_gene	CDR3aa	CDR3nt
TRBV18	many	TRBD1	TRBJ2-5	CASSPGQGWETQYF	TGTGCCAGCTCCCCCGGACAGGGATGGGAGACCCAGTACTTC
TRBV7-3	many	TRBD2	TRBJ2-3	CASSLRGDTDTQYF	TGTGCCAGCAGCTTACGGGGGGACACAGATACGCAGTATTTT
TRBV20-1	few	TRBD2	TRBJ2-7	CSAKLAGAHEQYF	TGCAGTGCTAAACTAGCGGGAGCCCACGAGCAGTACTTC
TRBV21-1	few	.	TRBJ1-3	CASSPGTGTDSGNTIYF	TGTGCCAGCAGCCCCGGGACAGGGACCGACTCTGGAAACACCATATATTTT
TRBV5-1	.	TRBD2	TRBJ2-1	CASSLELAGGLSSYNEQFF	TGCGCCAGCAGCTTGGAGTTAGCGGGAGGCCTCAGCTCCTACAATGAGCAGTTCTTC
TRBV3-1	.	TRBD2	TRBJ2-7	CASSQPQRGDVEQYF	TGTGCCAGCAGCCAACCCCAGCGGGGGGATGTCGAGCAGTACTTC
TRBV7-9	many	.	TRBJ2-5	CASSPLGGETQYF	TGTGCCAGCAGCCCCTTAGGGGGAGAGACCCAGTACTTC
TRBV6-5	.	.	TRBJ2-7	CASSRGDEQYF	TGTGCCAGCAGCCGCGGGGACGAGCAGTACTTC
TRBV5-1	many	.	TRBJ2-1	CASSLDGTDNEQFF	TGCGCCAGCAGCTTGGACGGAACGGACAATGAGCAGTTCTTC
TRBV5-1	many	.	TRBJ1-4	CASSYRGVGEKLFF	TGCGCCAGCAGCTACCGAGGAGTGGGTGAAAAACTGTTTTTT
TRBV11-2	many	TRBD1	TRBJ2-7	CASSRDSTYEQYF	TGTGCCAGCAGCCGGGACAGCACCTACGAGCAGTACTTC
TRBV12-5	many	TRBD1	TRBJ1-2	CASGYGDRDYGYTF	TGTGCTAGTGGTTACGGGGACAGGGACTATGGCTACACCTTC
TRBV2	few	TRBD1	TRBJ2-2	CASSAMDRDTGELFF	TGTGCCAGCAGTGCAATGGACAGGGACACCGGGGAGCTGTTTTTT
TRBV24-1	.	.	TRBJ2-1	CATSGWAGSSYNEQFF	TGTGCCACCAGTGGATGGGCAGGCAGCTCCTACAATGAGCAGTTCTTC
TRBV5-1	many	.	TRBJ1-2	CASSSDPTDPYGYTF	TGCGCCAGCAGCTCTGACCCGACGGACCCCTATGGCTACACCTTC
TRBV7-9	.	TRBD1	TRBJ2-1	CASSLRQGSSYNEQFF	TGTGCCAGCAGCTTACGACAGGGAAGCTCCTACAATGAGCAGTTCTTC
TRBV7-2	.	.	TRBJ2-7	CASSLGGARSYEQYF	TGTGCCAGCAGCTTAGGGGGAGCCCGCTCCTACGAGCAGTACTTC
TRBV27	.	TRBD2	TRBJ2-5	CASSFRASGETQYF	TGTGCCAGCAGTTTTAGGGCTAGCGGGGAGACCCAGTACTTC
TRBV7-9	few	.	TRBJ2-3	CASSLASGTFTDTQYF	TGTGCCAGCAGCTTAGCCTCCGGGACATTCACAGATACGCAGTATTTT
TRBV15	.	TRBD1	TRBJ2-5	CATSRPQGQPFQETQYF	TGTGCCACCAGCAGACCCCAGGGACAGCCCTTCCAAGAGACCCAGTACTTC
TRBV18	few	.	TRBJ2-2	CASSPDPTGELFF	TGTGCCAGCTCACCGGACCCTACCGGGGAGCTGTTTTTT
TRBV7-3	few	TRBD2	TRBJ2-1	CASSLFGTSSHNEQFF	TGTGCCAGCAGCTTATTCGGGACTAGCTCCCACAATGAGCAGTTCTTC
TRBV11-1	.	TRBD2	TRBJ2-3	CASRPGLAEPLAPDTQYF	TGTGCCAGCAGGCCGGGACTAGCGGAACCCCTTGCCCCAGATACGCAGTATTTT
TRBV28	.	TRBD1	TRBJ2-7	CASSFTGTGDYEQYF	TGTGCCAGCAGCTTTACCGGGACAGGGGATTACGAGCAGTACTTC
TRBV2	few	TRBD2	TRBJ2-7	CASSAPLAGVNYEQYF	TGTGCCAGCAGTGCCCCTCTAGCGGGGGTAAACTACGAGCAGTACTTC
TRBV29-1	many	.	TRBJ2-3	CSWSVLDTQYF	TGCAGCTGGAGCGTTTTAGATACGCAGTATTTT
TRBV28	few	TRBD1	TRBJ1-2	CASRSGETGVYGYTF	TGTGCCAGCAGGTCCGGGGAGACAGGGGTCTATGGCTACACCTTC
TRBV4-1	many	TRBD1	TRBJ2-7	CASSPRTGYEQYF	TGCGCCAGCAGCCCGCGGACAGGTTACGAGCAGTACTTC
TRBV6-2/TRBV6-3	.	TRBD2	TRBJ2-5	CASSPIPGLAGPIKFTETQYF	TGTGCCAGCAGCCCCATCCCGGGACTAGCGGGACCTATTAAATTCACGGAGACCCAGTACTTC
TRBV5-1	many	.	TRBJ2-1	CASSLGQGYNEQFF	TGCGCCAGCAGCTTGGGCCAGGGGTACAATGAGCAGTTCTTC
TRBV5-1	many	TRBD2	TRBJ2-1	CASSLLSGSRSYNEQFF	TGCGCCAGCAGCCTACTTAGCGGGTCCCGCTCCTACAATGAGCAGTTCTTC
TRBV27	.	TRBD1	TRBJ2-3	CASNFRGQGDTQYF	TGTGCCAGCAATTTCAGGGGACAGGGAGATACGCAGTATTTT
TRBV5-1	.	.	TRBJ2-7	CASSTGTSPYEQYF	TGCGCCAGCAGCACAGGGACTTCGCCCTACGAGCAGTACTTC
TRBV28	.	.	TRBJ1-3	CASSLGGGLGNTIYF	TGTGCCAGCAGTTTAGGGGGGGGCCTCGGAAACACCATATATTTT
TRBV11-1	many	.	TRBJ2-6	CASSHREGLTYSGANVLTF	TGTGCCAGCAGCCATAGGGAAGGACTGACGTACTCAGGGGCCAACGTCCTGACTTTC
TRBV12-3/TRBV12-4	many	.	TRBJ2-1	CASVDSGYNEQFF	TGTGCCAGCGTGGATTCAGGGTACAATGAGCAGTTCTTC
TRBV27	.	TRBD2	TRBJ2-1	CASSRWASGSSEQFF	TGTGCCAGCAGCCGATGGGCTAGCGGGAGTTCTGAGCAGTTCTTC
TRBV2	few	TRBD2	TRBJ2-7	CASRLAGLYEQYF	TGTGCCAGCAGGCTAGCGGGACTCTACGAGCAGTACTTC
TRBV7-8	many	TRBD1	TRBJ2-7	CASSLETGVLTYEQYF	TGTGCCAGCAGCTTAGAGACAGGGGTCCTCACTTACGAGCAGTACTTC
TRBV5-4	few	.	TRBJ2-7	CASSLDTYYEQYF	TGTGCCAGCAGCCTGGACACCTACTACGAGCAGTACTTC
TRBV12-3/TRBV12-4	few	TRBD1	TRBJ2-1	CASSTGVYNEQFF	TGTGCCAGCAGTACAGGGGTATACAATGAGCAGTTCTTC